The clone carrying this T cell receptor (beta chain) appeared a single time. V gave up 2 bases and J gave up 6 bases, with 8 bases separating them. The CDR3 covers 12 residues. CDR1 is PRHDT, CDR2 FYEKMQ, per germline (reference sequence). These data are taken from a study of blood T cell repertoires in COVID-19. Study summary: PBMCs, B-cell-depleted T cells, or T cells provided the cDNA or gDNA that made up the material.

Libraries were prepared by immunoSEQ multiplex PCR; TCRdb keeps only in-frame clonotypes and omits some of them. The sample has roughly 62,000 clones, roughly 80% seen once; the top ten hold about 18%. The chain combines TRBV13 with TRBJ2-7, with D unresolved. The sequencing input was peripheral blood. The receptor was derived from a man aged 60 to 75 with acute or convalescent COVID-19. The CDR3 sequence: CASSLSPGEQYF. The CDR3 region has the DNA TGTGCCAGCAGCTTATCCCCCGGCGAGCAGTACTTC. Full variable domain (remainder filled in from reference TRBV13 and TRBJ2-7): AAGVIQSPRHLIKEKRETATLKCYPIPRHDTVYWYQQGPGQDPQFLISFYEKMQSDKGSIPDRFSAQQFSDYHSELNMSSLELGDSALYFCASSLSPGEQYFGPGTRLTVT.